This T cell receptor (beta chain) comes out of a study of cytomegalovirus exposure and HLA in healthy donors. With 60 Vbeta and 13 Jbeta primers, the PCR was carried out. Clones were read by immunoSEQ multiplex PCR, and TCRdb kept only the in-frame ones, dropping some. The table records approximately 170,000 clones, roughly 85% of them present only once. The germline V and J ends were trimmed by 4 bases and 4 bases, with 4 bases remaining between them. The CDR3 is made up of 11 amino acids. Germline assignment: CDR1 MNHEY and CDR2 SVGAGI. The sequenced material came from PBMCs. This receptor was identified in a boy younger than 10 in good health and CMV-seronegative. The chain recombines TRBV6-5 with TRBJ2-5; no reliable D call. The CDR3 nucleotides are TGTGCCAGCAGTTCTCCAGAGACCCAGTACTTC. Its protein is CASSSPETQYF.